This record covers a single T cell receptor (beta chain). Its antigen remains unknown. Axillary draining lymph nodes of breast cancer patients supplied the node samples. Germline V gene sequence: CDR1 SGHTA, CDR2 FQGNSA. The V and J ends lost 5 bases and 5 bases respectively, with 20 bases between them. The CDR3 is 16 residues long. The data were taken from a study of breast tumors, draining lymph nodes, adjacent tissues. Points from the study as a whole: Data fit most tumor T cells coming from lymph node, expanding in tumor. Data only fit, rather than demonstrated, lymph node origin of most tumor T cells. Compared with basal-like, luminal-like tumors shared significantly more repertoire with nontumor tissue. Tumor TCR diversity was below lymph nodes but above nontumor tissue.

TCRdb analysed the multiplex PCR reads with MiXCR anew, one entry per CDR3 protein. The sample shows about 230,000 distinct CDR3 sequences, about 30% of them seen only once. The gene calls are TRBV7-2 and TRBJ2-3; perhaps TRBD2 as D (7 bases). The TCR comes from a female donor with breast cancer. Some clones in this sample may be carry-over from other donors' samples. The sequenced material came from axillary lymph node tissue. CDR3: CASSQSTRRGRDTQYF. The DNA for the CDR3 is TGTGCCAGCAGCCAATCGACTAGGCGGGGGCGAGATACGCAGTATTTT.